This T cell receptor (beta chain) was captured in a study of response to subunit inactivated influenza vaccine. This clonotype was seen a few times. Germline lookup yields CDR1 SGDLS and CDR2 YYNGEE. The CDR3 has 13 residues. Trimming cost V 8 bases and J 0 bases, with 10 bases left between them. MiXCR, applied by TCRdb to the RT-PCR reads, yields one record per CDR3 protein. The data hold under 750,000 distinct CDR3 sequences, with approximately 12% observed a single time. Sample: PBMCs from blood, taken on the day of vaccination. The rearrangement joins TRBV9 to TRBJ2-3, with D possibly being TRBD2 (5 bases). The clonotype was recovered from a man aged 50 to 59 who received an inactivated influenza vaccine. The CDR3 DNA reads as TGTGCCAGACTGACGGGGAGCACAGATACGCAGTATTTT. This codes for CARLTGSTDTQYF.